Listed here is a single T cell receptor beta chain. Its target is unknown. Germline trimming cut 2 bases from V and 6 bases from J; bases unmatched to any gene: 1. This CDR3 is 13 amino acids long. Germline CDR1 KGHSH, CDR2 LQKENI. The repertoire was sequenced with immunoSEQ multiplex PCR; TCRdb's copy has only in-frame clones and lacks some. The table shows around 100,000 clones, with approximately 90% occurring only once. This sample stems from a study of siplizumab effects on memory and regulatory T cells. Study-level points and caveats: Alloreactive sequences tracing back to unstimulated CD4+ memory cells fell significantly with siplizumab. The apparent diversity of naive T cells exceeded that of memory cells, and naive T cells seemed to make a major contribution to the alloresponse. To unstimulated subsets, only a minor fraction of alloreactive clones could be mapped. Siplizumab conditions gave an average of around 70% Treg-derived mappable alloreactive CD4+ clones, versus around 26% for controls.

The J gene is TRBJ1-2, the V gene TRBV18; 9 nucleotides line up with TRBD1. The TCR originated in a human donor in good health. Material for sequencing was Tregs sorted from blood. DNA of the CDR3: TGTGCCAGCTCACCAAGGACAGGGGATGGCTACACCTTC. Amino acids: CASSPRTGDGYTF.